What follows is one T cell receptor (beta chain) and its context. What it binds is unknown. Germline V gene sequence: CDR1 LGHDT, CDR2 YNNKEL (reference sequence). The CDR3 consists of 20 residues. Unmatched junction bases numbered 16, after V lost 4 bases and J lost 0 bases. Ophthalmopathy patients all had a Clinical Activity Score of at least 3, a NOSPECS grade of at least 4 and disease under 3 months old. The data were taken from a study of T cells in Graves' hyperthyroidism and ophthalmopathy. Study-wide results and limits: Clonotypes that were expanded in thyroid above 0.001 mostly appeared in blood too. The model identified upcoming ophthalmopathy a median roughly 6 months ahead of onset.

RNA transcripts yielded amplified TCR beta CDR3 regions. With the HTBI primer set, the TCR CDR3 went through a first round of RT-PCR. TCRdb recomputed calls from the multiplex PCR reads with MiXCR, one row per CDR3 protein. The sample holds around 600,000 distinct CDR3 sequences, 14% seen once. The source material was blood. The chain carries TRBV3-1 and TRBJ2-1, with 9 bases identical to TRBD2. This receptor was identified in a woman aged 18-29 years with Graves' ophthalmopathy. Here the CDR3 DNA reads TGTGCCAGCAGCCCACCCGCCACTAGCGGGCTTATGAGCTCCTACAATGAGCAGTTCTTC. As protein: CASSPPATSGLMSSYNEQFF.